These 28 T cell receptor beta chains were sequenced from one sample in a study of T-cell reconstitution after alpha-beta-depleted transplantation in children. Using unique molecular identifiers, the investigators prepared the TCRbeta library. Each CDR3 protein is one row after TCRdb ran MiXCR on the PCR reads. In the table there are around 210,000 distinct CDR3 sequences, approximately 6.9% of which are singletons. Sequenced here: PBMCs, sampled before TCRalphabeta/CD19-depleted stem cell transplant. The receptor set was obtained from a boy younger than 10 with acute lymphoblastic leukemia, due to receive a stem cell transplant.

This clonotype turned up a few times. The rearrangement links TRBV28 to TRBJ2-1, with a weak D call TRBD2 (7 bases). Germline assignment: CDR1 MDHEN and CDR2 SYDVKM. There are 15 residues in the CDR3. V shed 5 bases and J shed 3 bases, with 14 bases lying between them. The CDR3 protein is CASSNTGGRYNEQFF. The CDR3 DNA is TGTGCCAGCAGTAATACGGGGGGCCGCTACAATGAGCAGTTCTTC.

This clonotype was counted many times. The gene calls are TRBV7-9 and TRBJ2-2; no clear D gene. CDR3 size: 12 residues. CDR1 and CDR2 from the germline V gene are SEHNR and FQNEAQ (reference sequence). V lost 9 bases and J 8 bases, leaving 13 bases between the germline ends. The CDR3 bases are TGTGCCAGTAACCGCCTTGAGGGGGAGCTGTTTTTT. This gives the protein CASNRLEGELFF. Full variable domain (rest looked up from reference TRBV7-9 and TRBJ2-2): DTGVSQNPRHKITKRGQNVTFRCDPISEHNRLYWYRQTLGQGPEFLTYFQNEAQLEKSRLLSDRFSAERPKGSFSTLEIQRTEQGDSAMYLCASNRLEGELFFGEGSRLTVL.

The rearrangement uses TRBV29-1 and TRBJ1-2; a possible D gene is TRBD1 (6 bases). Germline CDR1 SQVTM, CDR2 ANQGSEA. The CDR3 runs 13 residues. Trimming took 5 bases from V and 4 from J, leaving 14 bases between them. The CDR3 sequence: CSVFLGTPYGYTF. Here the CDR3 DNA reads TGCAGCGTTTTTCTCGGGACACCCTATGGCTACACCTTC.

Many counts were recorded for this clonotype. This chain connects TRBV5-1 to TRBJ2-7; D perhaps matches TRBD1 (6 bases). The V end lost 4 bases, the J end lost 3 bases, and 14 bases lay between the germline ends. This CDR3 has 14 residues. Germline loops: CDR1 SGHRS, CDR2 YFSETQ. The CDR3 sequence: CASSPGDPRYEQYF. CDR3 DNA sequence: TGCGCCAGCAGCCCAGGGGACCCACGCTACGAGCAGTACTTC.

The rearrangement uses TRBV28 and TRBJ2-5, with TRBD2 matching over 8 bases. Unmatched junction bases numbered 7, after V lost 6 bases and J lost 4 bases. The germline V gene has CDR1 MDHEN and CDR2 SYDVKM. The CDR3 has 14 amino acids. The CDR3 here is CASSGGVGRETQYF. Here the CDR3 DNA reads TGTGCCAGCAGCGGGGGGGTGGGTCGAGAGACCCAGTACTTC. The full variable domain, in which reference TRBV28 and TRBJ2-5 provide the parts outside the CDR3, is DVKVTQSSRYLVKRTGEKVFLECVQDMDHENMFWYRQDPGLGLRLIYFSYDVKMKEKGDIPEGYSVSREKKERFSLILESASTNQTSMYLCASSGGVGRETQYFGPGTRLLVL.

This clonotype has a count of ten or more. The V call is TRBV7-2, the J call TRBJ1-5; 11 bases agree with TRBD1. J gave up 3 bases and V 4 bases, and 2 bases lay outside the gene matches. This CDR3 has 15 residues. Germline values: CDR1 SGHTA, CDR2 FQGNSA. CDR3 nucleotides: TGTGCCAGCAGCTGGACAGGGGGCATCAATCAGCCCCAGCATTTT. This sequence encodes CASSWTGGINQPQHF.

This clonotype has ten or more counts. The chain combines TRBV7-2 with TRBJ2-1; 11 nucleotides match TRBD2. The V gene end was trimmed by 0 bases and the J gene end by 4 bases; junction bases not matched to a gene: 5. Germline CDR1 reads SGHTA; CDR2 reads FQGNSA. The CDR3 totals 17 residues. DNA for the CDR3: TGTGCCAGCAGCTTAGCGGATATAGCGGGGGGGTACAATGAGCAGTTCTTC. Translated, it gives CASSLADIAGGYNEQFF.

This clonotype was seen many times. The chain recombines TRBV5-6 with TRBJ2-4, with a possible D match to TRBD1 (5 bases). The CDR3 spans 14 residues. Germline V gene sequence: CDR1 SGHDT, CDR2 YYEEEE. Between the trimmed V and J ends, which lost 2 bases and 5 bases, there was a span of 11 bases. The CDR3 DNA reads TGTGCCAGCAGCTTCCCGGCAGGGCAAAACATTCAGTACTTC. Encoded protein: CASSFPAGQNIQYF.

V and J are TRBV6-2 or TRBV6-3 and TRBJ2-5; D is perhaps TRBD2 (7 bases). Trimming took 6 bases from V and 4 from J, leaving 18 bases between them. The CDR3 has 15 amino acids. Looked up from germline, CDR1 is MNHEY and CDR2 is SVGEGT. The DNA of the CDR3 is TGTGCCAGCAGCCTGGGGGGGCGGGCTTCAGAGACCCAGTACTTC. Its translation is CASSLGGRASETQYF.

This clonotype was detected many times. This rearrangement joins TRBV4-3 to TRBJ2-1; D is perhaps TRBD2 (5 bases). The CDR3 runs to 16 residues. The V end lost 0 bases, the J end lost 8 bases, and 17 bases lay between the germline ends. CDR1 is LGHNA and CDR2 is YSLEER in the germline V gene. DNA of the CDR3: TGCGCCAGCAGCCAAGACGCCCACGGGGATATCGATGAGCAGTTCTTC. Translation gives CASSQDAHGDIDEQFF.

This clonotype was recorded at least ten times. The CDR3 DNA reads as TGTGCCAGCAGCCCGGGACAGGTGAAAAACGAGCAGTACTTC. The encoded protein is CASSPGQVKNEQYF. V usage is TRBV9 and J usage is TRBJ2-7; TRBD1 aligns across 8 bases. Germline-derived CDR1 and CDR2 are SGDLS and YYNGEE. Trimming took 4 bases from V and 5 from J; bases not matched to a gene: 8. The CDR3 extends over 14 amino acids. Complete variable domain (other parts from reference TRBV9 and TRBJ2-7): DSGVTQTPKHLITATGQRVTLRCSPRSGDLSVYWYQQSLDQGLQFLIQYYNGEERAKGNILERFSAQQFPDLHSELNLSSLELGDSALYFCASSPGQVKNEQYFGPGTRLTVT.

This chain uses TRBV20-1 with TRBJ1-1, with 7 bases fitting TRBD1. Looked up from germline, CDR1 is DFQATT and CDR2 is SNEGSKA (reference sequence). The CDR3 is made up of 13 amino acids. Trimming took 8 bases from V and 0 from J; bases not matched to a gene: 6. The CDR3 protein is CSIKGQLNTEAFF. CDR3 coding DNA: TGCAGTATAAAGGGACAGCTGAACACTGAAGCTTTCTTT.

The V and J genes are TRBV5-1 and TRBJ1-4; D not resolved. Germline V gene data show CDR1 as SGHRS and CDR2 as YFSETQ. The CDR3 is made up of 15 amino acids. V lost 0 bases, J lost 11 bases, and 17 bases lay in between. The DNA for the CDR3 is TGCGCCAGCAGCTTGGAAAGCCAGGAATCGGGGAAACTGTTTTTT. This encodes CASSLESQESGKLFF.

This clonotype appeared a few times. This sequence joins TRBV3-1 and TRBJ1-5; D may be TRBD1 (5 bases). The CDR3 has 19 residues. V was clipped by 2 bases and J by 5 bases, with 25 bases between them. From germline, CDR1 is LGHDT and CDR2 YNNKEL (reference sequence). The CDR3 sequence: CASSQPSRDCQEMDQPQHF. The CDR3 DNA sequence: TGTGCCAGCAGCCAACCTTCTAGGGACTGCCAGGAGATGGATCAGCCCCAGCATTTT. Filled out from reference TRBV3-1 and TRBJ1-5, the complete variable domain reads DTAVSQTPKYLVTQMGNDKSIKCEQNLGHDTMYWYKQDSKKFLKIMFSYNNKELIINETVPNRFSPKSPDKAHLNLHINSLELGDSAVYFCASSQPSRDCQEMDQPQHFGDGTRLSIL.

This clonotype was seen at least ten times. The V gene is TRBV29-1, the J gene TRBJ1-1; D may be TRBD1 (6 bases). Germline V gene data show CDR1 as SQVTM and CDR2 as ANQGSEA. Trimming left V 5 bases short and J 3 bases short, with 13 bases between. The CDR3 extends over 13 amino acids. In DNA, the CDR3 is TGCAGCGTTAAGACAGGAAGGGACACTGAAGCTTTCTTT. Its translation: CSVKTGRDTEAFF.

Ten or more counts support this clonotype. CDR3 sequence (DNA): TGTGCCAGCAGTTTACCGAGAACCGAGCAGTACTTC. This sequence encodes CASSLPRTEQYF. The rearrangement links TRBV28 to TRBJ2-7; D is undetermined. V was trimmed by 2 bases and J by 6 bases, leaving 8 bases between them. There are 12 residues in the CDR3. Germline CDR1 reads MDHEN; CDR2 reads SYDVKM.

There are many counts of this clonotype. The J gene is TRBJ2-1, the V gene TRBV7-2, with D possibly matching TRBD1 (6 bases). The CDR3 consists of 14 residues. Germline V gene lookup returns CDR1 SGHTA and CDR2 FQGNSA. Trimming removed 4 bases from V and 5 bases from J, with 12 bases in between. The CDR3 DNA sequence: TGTGCCAGCAGCTGGACAACAGGGAACAATGAGCAGTTCTTC. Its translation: CASSWTTGNNEQFF.

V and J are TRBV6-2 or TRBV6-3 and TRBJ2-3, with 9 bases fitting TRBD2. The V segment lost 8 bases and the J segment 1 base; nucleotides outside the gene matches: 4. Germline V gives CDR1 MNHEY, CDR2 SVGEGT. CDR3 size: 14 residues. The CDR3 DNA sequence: TGTGCCAGCGCTTTAGCGGGGGGCACAGATACGCAGTATTTT. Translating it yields CASALAGGTDTQYF.

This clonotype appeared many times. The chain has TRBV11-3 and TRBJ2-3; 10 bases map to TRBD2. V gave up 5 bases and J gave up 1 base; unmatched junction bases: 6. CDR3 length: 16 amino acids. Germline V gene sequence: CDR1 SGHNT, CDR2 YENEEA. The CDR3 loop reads CASSLGTSERTDTQYF. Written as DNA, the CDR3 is TGTGCCAGCAGCCTTGGGACTAGCGAGCGCACAGATACGCAGTATTTT.

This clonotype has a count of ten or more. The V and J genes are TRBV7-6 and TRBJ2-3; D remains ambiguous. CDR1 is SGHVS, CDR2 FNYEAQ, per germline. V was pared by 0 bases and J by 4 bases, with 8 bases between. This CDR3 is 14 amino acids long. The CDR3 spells CASSLAESPDTQYF. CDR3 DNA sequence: TGTGCCAGCAGCTTAGCCGAGTCGCCAGATACGCAGTATTTT.

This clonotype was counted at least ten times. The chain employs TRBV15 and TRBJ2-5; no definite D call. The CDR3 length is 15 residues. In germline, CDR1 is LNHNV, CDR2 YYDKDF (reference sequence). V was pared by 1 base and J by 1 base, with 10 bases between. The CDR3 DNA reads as TGTGCCACCAGCAGAGTTCAGGTATTCCAAGAGACCCAGTACTTC. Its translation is CATSRVQVFQETQYF.

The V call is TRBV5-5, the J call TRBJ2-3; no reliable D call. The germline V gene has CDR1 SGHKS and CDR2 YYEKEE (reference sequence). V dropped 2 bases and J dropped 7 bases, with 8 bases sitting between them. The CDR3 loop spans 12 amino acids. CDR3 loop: CASSLYVYTQYF. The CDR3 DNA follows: TGTGCCAGCAGCTTATATGTATATACGCAGTATTTT.

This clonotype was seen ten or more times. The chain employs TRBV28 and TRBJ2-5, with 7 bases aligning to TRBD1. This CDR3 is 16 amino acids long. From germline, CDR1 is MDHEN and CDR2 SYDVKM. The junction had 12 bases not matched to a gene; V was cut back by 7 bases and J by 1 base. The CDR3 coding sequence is TGTGCCAGCAACTCAGCTCAGACAGGGCCCCAAGAGACCCAGTACTTC. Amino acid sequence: CASNSAQTGPQETQYF.

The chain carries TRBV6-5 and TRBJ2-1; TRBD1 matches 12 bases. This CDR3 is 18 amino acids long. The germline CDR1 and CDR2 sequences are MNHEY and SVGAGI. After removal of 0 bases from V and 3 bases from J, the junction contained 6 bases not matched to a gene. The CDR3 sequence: CASSYSGTGGAFYNEQFF. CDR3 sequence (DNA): TGTGCCAGCAGTTACTCGGGGACAGGGGGCGCGTTCTACAATGAGCAGTTCTTC.

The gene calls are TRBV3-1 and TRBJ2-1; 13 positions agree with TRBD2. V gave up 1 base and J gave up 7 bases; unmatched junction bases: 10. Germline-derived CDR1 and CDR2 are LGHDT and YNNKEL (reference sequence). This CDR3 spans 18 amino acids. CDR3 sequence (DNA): TGTGCCAGCAGCCAAGGAATACCGGGACTAGCGGGGTCTAATGAGCAGTTCTTC. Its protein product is CASSQGIPGLAGSNEQFF.

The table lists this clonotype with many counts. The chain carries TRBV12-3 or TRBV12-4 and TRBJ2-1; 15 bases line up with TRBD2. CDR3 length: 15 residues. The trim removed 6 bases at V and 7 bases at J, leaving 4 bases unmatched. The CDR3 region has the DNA TGTGCCAGCAGCTCCGGGACTAGCGGGAGGAATGAGCAGTTCTTC. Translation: CASSSGTSGRNEQFF.

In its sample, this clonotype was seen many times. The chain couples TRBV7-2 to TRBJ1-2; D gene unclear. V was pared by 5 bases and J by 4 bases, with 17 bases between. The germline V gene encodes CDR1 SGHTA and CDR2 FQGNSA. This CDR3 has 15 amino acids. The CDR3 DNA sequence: TGTGCCAGCAGCCCCGTTCACCAGGCCTCCTATGGCTACACCTTC. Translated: CASSPVHQASYGYTF.

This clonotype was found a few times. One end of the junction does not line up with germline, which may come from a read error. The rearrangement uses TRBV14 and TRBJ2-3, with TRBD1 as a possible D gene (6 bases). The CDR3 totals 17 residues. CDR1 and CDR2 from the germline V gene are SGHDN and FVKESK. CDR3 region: CATSQIGGTTRADTQYF. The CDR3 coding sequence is TGTGCCACCAGCCAAATTGGGGGCACAACCAGGGCGGATACGCAGTATTTT. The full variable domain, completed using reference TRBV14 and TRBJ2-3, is EAGVTQFPSHSVIEKGQTVTLRCDPISGHDNLYWYRRVMGKEIKFLLHFVKESKQDESGMPNNRFLAERTGGTYSTLKVQPAELEDSGVYFCATSQIGGTTRADTQYFGPGTRLTVL.